This is a list of T cell receptor beta chains from one sample in a study of vaccination effects on CD4 cells after COVID-19. These receptors' targets are unknown. Method: immunoSEQ multiplex PCR; TCRdb's copy keeps in-frame clones and lacks some. Among about 26,000 clones listed, around three quarters were seen once. The material was CD4+ T cells from PBMCs cultured with HCoV-NL63 spike peptides, obtained before COVID-19 vaccination. The receptors originated from a human donor who had a prior SARS-CoV-2 infection. CDR3s include the opening cysteine and the closing phenylalanine or tryptophan. D genes are given only for firm matches. Size is stated for part of the rows, as once, few or many counts, or as a class when the clone is expanded.

TRBJ2-5	NA	TRBV5-1	NA	CASSSGQYEETQYF	TGCGCCAGCAGCTCAGGACAGTATGAAGAGACCCAGTACTTC
TRBJ1-1	NA	TRBV30	NA	CAWRRYGGLNTEAFF	TGTGCCTGGAGGCGGTACGGGGGATTGAACACTGAAGCTTTCTTT
TRBJ2-3	NA	TRBV3-1/TRBV3-2	NA	CASSQQPDFSTDTQYF	TGTGCCAGCAGCCAACAACCGGACTTTAGCACAGATACGCAGTATTTT
TRBJ2-1	NA	TRBV9	NA	CASSVVPQLEQFF	TGTGCCAGCAGCGTAGTCCCCCAGTTAGAGCAGTTCTTC
TRBJ2-5	NA	TRBV6-5	once	CASSYSRQTQYF	TGTGCCAGCAGTTACTCGCGGCAGACCCAGTACTTC
TRBJ2-7	NA	TRBV5-1	few	CASSPGPAGTYEQYF	TGCGCCAGCAGCCCCGGGCCGGCGGGTACCTACGAGCAGTACTTC
TRBJ1-2	TRBD1	TRBV5-6	once	CASSQGQDGYGYTF	TGTGCCAGCAGCCAAGGACAGGACGGCTATGGCTACACCTTC
TRBJ2-5	NA	TRBV11-2	NA	CASSFSLGAGTQYF	TGTGCCAGCAGCTTCTCTTTAGGGGCCGGGACCCAGTACTTC
TRBJ1-3	NA	TRBV5-1	NA	CASSLDSSGNTIYF	TGCGCCAGCAGCTTGGATAGTTCTGGAAACACCATATATTTT
TRBJ2-7	NA	TRBV7-2	NA	CASSPDGFYEQYF	TGTGCCAGCAGCCCGGACGGGTTTTACGAGCAGTACTTC
TRBJ2-1	NA	TRBV10-3	NA	CATQGFLVRGNEQFF	TGTGCCACGCAGGGGTTCCTAGTTCGTGGGAATGAGCAGTTCTTC
TRBJ1-2	NA	TRBV6-5	NA	CASRSTANYGYTF	TGTGCCAGCAGATCTACAGCTAACTATGGCTACACCTTC
TRBJ1-5	NA	TRBV12-3/TRBV12-4	NA	CASSLRGGQPQHF	TGTGCCAGCAGTTTAAGGGGGGGGCAGCCCCAGCATTTT
TRBJ1-3	NA	TRBV5-6	once	CASSLGPAGNTIYF	TGTGCCAGCAGCCTGGGCCCAGCTGGAAACACCATATATTTT
TRBJ2-3	TRBD1	TRBV5-4	NA	CASSSGTGTPGAQYF	TGTGCCAGCAGCTCCGGGACAGGGACCCCTGGAGCGCAGTATTTT
TRBJ2-3	NA	TRBV2	NA	CASERTGTDTQYF	TGTGCCAGCGAACGGACGGGCACAGATACGCAGTATTTT
TRBJ2-3	TRBD2	TRBV30	NA	CACPQGLAGGHTDTQYF	TGTGCCTGCCCCCAAGGACTAGCGGGGGGGCACACAGATACGCAGTATTTT
TRBJ1-4	NA	TRBV5-1	NA	CASSWGTRGGEKLFF	TGCGCCAGCAGCTGGGGGACCCGGGGAGGAGAAAAACTGTTTTTT
TRBJ1-4	NA	TRBV7-3	medium-sized	CASSRGPGDGEKLFF	TGTGCCAGCAGCCGGGGGCCGGGGGACGGGGAAAAACTGTTTTTT
TRBJ2-3	NA	TRBV9	NA	CASSVGPNTDTQYF	TGTGCCAGCAGCGTAGGCCCTAACACAGATACGCAGTATTTT
TRBJ2-5	NA	TRBV10-3	NA	CAISEGTGGTQYF	TGTGCCATCAGTGAAGGGACCGGAGGGACCCAGTACTTC
TRBJ1-1	TRBD1	TRBV28	NA	CASVPGQGMGAFF	TGTGCCAGCGTCCCGGGACAGGGAATGGGAGCTTTCTTT
TRBJ2-7	NA	TRBV2	medium-sized	CASNRDLFSYEQYF	TGTGCCAGCAATCGAGACTTATTCTCCTACGAGCAGTACTTC
TRBJ1-1	TRBD1	TRBV18	NA	CASSPQGVNTEAFF	TGTGCCAGCTCACCCCAGGGGGTGAACACTGAAGCTTTCTTT
TRBJ2-2	TRBD1	TRBV6-2/TRBV6-3	NA	CASSLGTGRGTGELFF	TGTGCCAGCAGTTTAGGGACAGGCAGGGGCACCGGGGAGCTGTTTTTT
TRBJ2-1	NA	TRBV4-3	NA	CASSQDPTGTPNEQFF	TGCGCCAGCAGCCAAGACCCGACAGGGACTCCCAATGAGCAGTTCTTC
TRBJ2-7	NA	TRBV2	NA	CASSLIRDSYEQYF	TGTGCCAGCAGTCTTATCCGGGATAGCTACGAGCAGTACTTC
TRBJ2-7	TRBD2	TRBV28	NA	CASSPSKYPSGFPLLEQYF	TGTGCCAGCAGTCCCTCCAAGTACCCTAGCGGGTTTCCCCTTCTCGAGCAGTACTTC
TRBJ2-1	TRBD2	TRBV5-1	once	CASSLLLAGGQDEQFF	TGCGCCAGCAGCTTGTTACTAGCGGGGGGGCAGGATGAGCAGTTCTTC
TRBJ1-2	NA	TRBV12-5	NA	CASYYGYTF	TGTGCTAGTTACTATGGCTACACCTTC
TRBJ2-2	NA	TRBV7-2	NA	CASSLALNTGELFF	TGTGCCAGCAGCTTAGCTTTGAACACCGGGGAGCTGTTTTTT
TRBJ1-1	NA	TRBV7-3	few	CASSLGGGTEAFF	TGTGCCAGCAGCTTAGGGGGGGGCACTGAAGCTTTCTTT
TRBJ1-6	NA	TRBV5-1	once	CASSEGLNFSPLHF	TGCGCCAGCAGCGAGGGACTGAACTTTTCACCCCTCCACTTT
TRBJ2-5	TRBD2	TRBV7-2	NA	CASTFQSGRGETQYF	TGTGCCAGCACTTTCCAAAGCGGGAGGGGTGAGACCCAGTACTTC
TRBJ2-4	NA	TRBV5-6	NA	CASCNPAQGNGNIQYF	TGTGCCAGCTGCAACCCGGCTCAGGGGAATGGAAACATTCAGTACTTC
TRBJ2-7	NA	TRBV12-3/TRBV12-4	NA	CASSLESYEQYF	TGTGCCAGCAGTTTAGAGTCCTACGAGCAGTACTTC
TRBJ2-3	TRBD2	TRBV4-2	few	CASSQGFSGGGGTDTQYF	TGTGCCAGCAGCCAAGGTTTTAGCGGGGGCGGGGGAACAGATACGCAGTATTTT
TRBJ2-5	TRBD1	TRBV18	NA	CASSPPGQGQETQYF	TGTGCCAGCTCACCACCGGGACAGGGGCAAGAGACCCAGTACTTC
TRBJ2-7	NA	TRBV6-2/TRBV6-3	once	CASSRGRRQSYYEQYF	TGTGCCAGCAGTCGGGGCCGCAGACAGTCCTACTACGAGCAGTACTTC
TRBJ2-7	NA	TRBV18	NA	CASTSTRAEGSYEQYF	TGTGCCAGCACCTCCACCCGGGCCGAGGGATCTTACGAGCAGTACTTC
TRBJ2-2	NA	TRBV2	NA	CASSEALRTGELFF	TGTGCCAGCAGTGAAGCGCTTCGCACCGGGGAGCTGTTTTTT
TRBJ1-1	NA	TRBV7-2	once	CASSLGNANTEAFF	TGTGCCAGCAGCTTAGGGAATGCGAACACTGAAGCTTTCTTT
TRBJ2-1	TRBD1	TRBV11-3	NA	CASSPWTGDNEQFF	TGTGCCAGCAGCCCCTGGACAGGGGACAATGAGCAGTTCTTC
TRBJ1-1	NA	TRBV5-1	NA	CASSGGRGLDTEAFF	TGCGCCAGCAGCGGGGGTCGGGGGCTTGATACTGAAGCTTTCTTT
TRBJ1-5	TRBD1	TRBV2	NA	CASSVGGGQPQHF	TGTGCCAGCAGTGTAGGGGGCGGTCAGCCCCAGCATTTT
TRBJ1-1	NA	TRBV2	once	CASSLDTNTEAFF	TGTGCCAGCAGTCTGGACACTAACACTGAAGCTTTCTTT